A single T cell receptor (beta chain) is shown here with its context. Antigen specificity is unknown. CDR3 length: 15 residues. Per the germline V gene, CDR1 is LGHNA and CDR2 is YNFKEQ. Trimming shortened V by 0 bases and J by 4 bases, and 10 bases separated the two germline ends. Use of 60 Vbeta and 13 Jbeta primers characterized the PCR. Profiled with immunoSEQ multiplex PCR; TCRdb holds only in-frame clones, not every one. Of 110,000 to 150,000 clones in the sample, 60% to 80% were seen once. This entry comes from a study of cytomegalovirus exposure and HLA in healthy donors. Notes on the study in general: A later analysis linked a missense variant in DCLRE1C to the trimming of TCR beta V and J genes. Earlier analysis looked at TCR beta V segments, and most were productive about 90% or about 30% of the time. Follow-up analysis found HLA locus-dependent TCR association rates, highest for DRB1 and lowest for HLA-C. Cytomegalovirus association was assigned to 150 to 200 TCR beta chains.

The clonotype was recovered from a woman aged 25 to 45 in good health and CMV-seronegative. This chain uses TRBV4-2 with TRBJ1-5; no reliable D call. The sequenced material came from PBMCs. Here the CDR3 DNA reads TGTGCCAGCAGCCAAGAAGAGGGCGGGAATCAGCCCCAGCATTTT. It encodes CASSQEEGGNQPQHF.